This entry features one T cell receptor (beta chain) sequence. Germline V gene sequence: CDR1 SGHTA, CDR2 FQGNSA. The CDR3 totals 13 residues. Trimming shortened V by 5 bases and J by 6 bases, and 14 bases separated the two germline ends. TCRdb's copy holds only in-frame clones and misses some; the assay was immunoSEQ multiplex PCR. The sample records roughly 100,000 clones, roughly 89% being singletons. This sample was included in a study of T cell changes during pregnancy in multiple sclerosis. Sequencing used peripheral blood, obtained before pregnancy. The origin of this receptor is a female donor with multiple sclerosis, enrolled in a pregnancy study. The V gene is TRBV7-2, the J gene TRBJ2-7, with D perhaps TRBD2 (6 bases). The CDR3 DNA sequence: TGTGCCAGCAGCGCGGGACCGGGTGGCGAGCAGTACTTC. This sequence encodes CASSAGPGGEQYF.